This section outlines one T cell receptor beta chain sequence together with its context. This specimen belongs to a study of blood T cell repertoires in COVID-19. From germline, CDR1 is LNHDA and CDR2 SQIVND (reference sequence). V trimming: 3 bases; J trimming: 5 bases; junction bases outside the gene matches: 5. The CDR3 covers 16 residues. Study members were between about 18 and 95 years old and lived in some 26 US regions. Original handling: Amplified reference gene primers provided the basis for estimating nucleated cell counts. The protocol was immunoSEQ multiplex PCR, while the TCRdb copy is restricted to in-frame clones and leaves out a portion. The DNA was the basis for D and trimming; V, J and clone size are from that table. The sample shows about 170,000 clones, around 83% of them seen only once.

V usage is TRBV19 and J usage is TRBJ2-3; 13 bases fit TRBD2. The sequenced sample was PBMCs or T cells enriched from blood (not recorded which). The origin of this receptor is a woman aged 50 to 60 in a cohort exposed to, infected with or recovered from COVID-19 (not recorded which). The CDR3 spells CASSIWTSGSEDTQYF. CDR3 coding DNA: TGTGCCAGTAGTATTTGGACTAGCGGGAGTGAAGATACGCAGTATTTT. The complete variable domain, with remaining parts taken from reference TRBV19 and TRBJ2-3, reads DGGITQSPKYLFRKEGQNVTLSCEQNLNHDAMYWYRQDPGQGLRLIYYSQIVNDFQKGDIAEGYSVSREKKESFPLTVTSAQKNPTAFYLCASSIWTSGSEDTQYFGPGTRLTVL.